This T cell receptor beta chain was captured in a study of cytomegalovirus exposure and HLA in healthy donors. Findings and limits, study-wide: Cytomegalovirus-associated TCR beta chains were listed, numbering some 180. Published work reported that the classifier diagnosed cytomegalovirus status with high specificity and sensitivity.

A note on this clone: Its specificity is unknown.

Repertoires were generated with immunoSEQ multiplex PCR, while TCRdb's copy carries only in-frame clones and drops some. Of about 250,000 clones listed, roughly 87% are singletons. Germline V gene lookup returns CDR1 SNHLY and CDR2 FYNNEI. There are 19 residues in the CDR3. V lost 4 bases and J 2 bases, leaving 23 bases between the germline ends. The chain is built from TRBV2 and TRBJ2-2; either TRBD1 or TRBD2 may fit D (5 bases each). The source of this sequence is a man younger than 35 in good health and CMV-seropositive. Sequenced material: PBMCs. The CDR3 region is CASSAFPGTGTSNTGELFF. As DNA, the CDR3 is TGTGCCAGCAGTGCTTTCCCGGGAACCGGGACGTCTAACACCGGGGAGCTGTTTTTT.